The clone carrying this T cell receptor (beta chain) appeared a single time. Its specificity is not known. Using 200 ng DNA, tens of thousands of T cell genomes, the sorted-subset replicate PCRs were run. Sequencing used immunoSEQ multiplex PCR; TCRdb keeps in-frame clones, though not all of them. The table lists about 1,800,000 clones, less than 95% of them singletons. Naive CD8 cells were CD45RO-negative, positively selected for CCR7, excluding terminally differentiated effector memory CD45RA+ cells. This sample was included in a study of shared clonotypes between healthy human individuals. Looked up from germline, CDR1 is LNHDA and CDR2 is SQIVND (reference sequence). The ends were cut back, 9 bases at V and 8 bases at J, with 16 bases in the middle. CDR3 length: 13 residues. Study-level results: Memory subsets generally showed smaller estimated richness than naive subsets did.

The source material was naive CD8+ T cells sorted from blood. This clonotype was sampled from a man younger than 35 in good health. The chain recombines TRBV19 with TRBJ1-4; D is uncertain. The CDR3 sequence: CASQPSGREKLFF. The CDR3 coding sequence is TGTGCCAGCCAGCCCTCGGGGAGGGAAAAACTGTTTTTT.